This is a list of T cell receptor beta chains from one sample in a study of cytomegalovirus exposure and HLA in healthy donors. Clones were read by immunoSEQ multiplex PCR, and TCRdb kept only the in-frame ones, dropping some. Among about 76,000 clones listed, approximately 94% were seen once. Sequenced input: PBMCs. The receptors originated from a woman aged 18-30 years in good health and CMV-seropositive. Each CDR3 is given with its conserved first and last residue. The D gene is left open where the match is weak. A row's size may be missing; if present it is once, few, many or a size class.

J gene: TRBJ2-5
D gene: .
clone size: .
V gene: TRBV7-2
CDR3 protein: CASTPTRGETQYF
CDR3 DNA: TGTGCCAGCACACCGACCCGAGGGGAGACCCAGTACTTC

J gene: TRBJ1-5
D gene: .
clone size: few
V gene: TRBV27
CDR3 protein: CASSLVGQDQPQHF
CDR3 DNA: TGTGCCAGCAGTTTAGTGGGGCAGGATCAGCCCCAGCATTTT

J gene: TRBJ2-7
D gene: .
clone size: few
V gene: TRBV15
CDR3 protein: CATSSRSSGEQYF
CDR3 DNA: TGTGCCACCAGCAGCCGGAGCTCGGGGGAGCAGTACTTC

J gene: TRBJ2-3
D gene: TRBD2
clone size: .
V gene: TRBV6-1
CDR3 protein: CASIRSGGSTDTQYF
CDR3 DNA: TGTGCCAGCATTCGGAGCGGGGGAAGCACAGATACGCAGTATTTT

J gene: TRBJ2-1
D gene: TRBD2
clone size: once
V gene: TRBV11-1
CDR3 protein: CASSLGTSGARKFF
CDR3 DNA: TGTGCCAGCAGCTTAGGGACTAGCGGAGCCCGGAAGTTCTTC

J gene: TRBJ2-7
D gene: .
clone size: .
V gene: TRBV6-1
CDR3 protein: CASSEGRQATYEQYF
CDR3 DNA: TGTGCCAGCAGTGAAGGGAGGCAGGCCACCTACGAGCAGTACTTC

J gene: TRBJ2-5
D gene: .
clone size: .
V gene: TRBV18
CDR3 protein: CASSRDTGETQYF
CDR3 DNA: TGTGCCAGCTCACGGGACACCGGGGAGACCCAGTACTTC

J gene: TRBJ1-1
D gene: .
clone size: once
V gene: TRBV4-1
CDR3 protein: CASSQSLEVTFF
CDR3 DNA: TGCGCCAGCAGCCAATCCCTTGAGGTGACTTTCTTT

J gene: TRBJ1-1
D gene: TRBD1
clone size: .
V gene: TRBV12-5
CDR3 protein: CASGLQGVNTEAFF
CDR3 DNA: TGTGCTAGTGGTTTGCAGGGGGTGAACACTGAAGCTTTCTTT

J gene: TRBJ2-2
D gene: TRBD2
clone size: .
V gene: TRBV5-1
CDR3 protein: CASSSGGDPNTGELFF
CDR3 DNA: TGCGCCAGCAGCAGCGGGGGGGACCCGAACACCGGGGAGCTGTTTTTT

J gene: TRBJ2-7
D gene: .
clone size: .
V gene: TRBV5-1
CDR3 protein: CASSPAGSSYEQYF
CDR3 DNA: TGCGCCAGCAGCCCAGCGGGCAGCTCCTACGAGCAGTACTTC

J gene: TRBJ2-1
D gene: .
clone size: .
V gene: TRBV30
CDR3 protein: CAWSLGATYNEQFF
CDR3 DNA: TGTGCCTGGAGTTTGGGGGCCACCTACAATGAGCAGTTCTTC

J gene: TRBJ1-5
D gene: .
clone size: .
V gene: TRBV7-9
CDR3 protein: CASSLGTRGGQPQHF
CDR3 DNA: TGTGCCAGCAGCTTAGGAACCAGGGGCGGCCAGCCCCAGCATTTT

J gene: TRBJ1-5
D gene: TRBD1
clone size: .
V gene: TRBV15
CDR3 protein: CATSRTLGGRNQPQHF
CDR3 DNA: TGTGCCACCAGCAGGACCCTAGGGGGCCGGAATCAGCCCCAGCATTTT

J gene: TRBJ2-5
D gene: TRBD2
clone size: .
V gene: TRBV19
CDR3 protein: CASSIASGIETQYF
CDR3 DNA: TGTGCCAGTAGTATCGCAAGCGGGATAGAGACCCAGTACTTC

J gene: TRBJ2-3
D gene: TRBD1
clone size: .
V gene: TRBV5-1
CDR3 protein: CASSLGTGNTDTQYF
CDR3 DNA: TGCGCCAGCAGCTTAGGGACAGGAAACACAGATACGCAGTATTTT

J gene: TRBJ1-2
D gene: TRBD1
clone size: .
V gene: TRBV5-1
CDR3 protein: CASSLGQGADYGYTF
CDR3 DNA: TGCGCCAGCAGCTTGGGACAGGGGGCTGACTATGGCTACACCTTC

J gene: TRBJ1-1
D gene: .
clone size: .
V gene: TRBV5-1
CDR3 protein: CASSLSQGSNTEAFF
CDR3 DNA: TGCGCCAGCAGCCTCAGCCAGGGGTCGAACACTGAAGCTTTCTTT

J gene: TRBJ1-1
D gene: .
clone size: .
V gene: TRBV6-6
CDR3 protein: CASSQRQLNTEAFF
CDR3 DNA: TGTGCCAGCAGCCAGAGACAGCTGAACACTGAAGCTTTCTTT

J gene: TRBJ2-1
D gene: TRBD2
clone size: .
V gene: TRBV5-4
CDR3 protein: CASNHGGRTSNHNEQFF
CDR3 DNA: TGTGCCAGCAACCACGGCGGGCGGACTAGCAACCACAATGAGCAGTTCTTC

J gene: TRBJ1-2
D gene: .
clone size: .
V gene: TRBV11-2
CDR3 protein: CASSLSKGGYTF
CDR3 DNA: TGTGCCAGCAGCTTAAGTAAGGGGGGCTACACCTTC

J gene: TRBJ2-1
D gene: .
clone size: .
V gene: TRBV7-2
CDR3 protein: CASTRTGTPYNEQFF
CDR3 DNA: TGTGCCAGCACCCGAACCGGGACACCATACAATGAGCAGTTCTTC

J gene: TRBJ1-1
D gene: .
clone size: .
V gene: TRBV2
CDR3 protein: CASDPDFRGSTEAFF
CDR3 DNA: TGTGCCAGCGATCCCGACTTCAGGGGAAGCACTGAAGCTTTCTTT

J gene: TRBJ1-4
D gene: .
clone size: .
V gene: TRBV15
CDR3 protein: CATSRLQGTATNEKLFF
CDR3 DNA: TGTGCCACCAGCAGGCTACAGGGAACTGCAACTAATGAAAAACTGTTTTTT

J gene: TRBJ2-1
D gene: TRBD2
clone size: .
V gene: TRBV7-9
CDR3 protein: CASSPSGSGGEQFF
CDR3 DNA: TGTGCCAGCAGCCCTAGCGGGAGCGGGGGTGAGCAGTTCTTC

J gene: TRBJ1-5
D gene: .
clone size: .
V gene: TRBV4-1
CDR3 protein: CASSHYSGGGQPQHF
CDR3 DNA: TGCGCCAGCAGCCATTACAGCGGGGGGGGTCAGCCCCAGCATTTT

J gene: TRBJ2-2
D gene: TRBD1
clone size: .
V gene: TRBV4-2
CDR3 protein: CASSQEEQGGTGELFF
CDR3 DNA: TGTGCCAGCAGCCAAGAAGAACAGGGGGGTACCGGGGAGCTGTTTTTT